These T cell receptor beta chains were read from a single sample in a study of CD8+CD57+ T cells in acquired aplastic anemia. Via MiXCR, TCRdb re-called the reads, giving one row per CDR3 protein. The sample holds about 150,000 distinct CDR3 sequences; more than 35% are singletons and the top ten take roughly 8.4%. Sequences were obtained from sorted CD4+, CD8+, or CD8+CD57+ T cells (not recorded which) from PBMCs. These receptors were taken from a human donor in good health, serving as a control. The CDR3 runs from the conserved cysteine through the conserved F or W. D genes are given only for firm matches. The size of a clone is reported for some rows only, either as once, few or many, or as a class for expanded clones.

CASSFPGQPNTEAFF,TGTGCCAGCAGTTTTCCGGGACAGCCGAACACTGAAGCTTTCTTT,TRBJ1-1,NA,TRBV7-2,TRBD1
CAIRQGNGANVLTF,TGTGCCATCAGACAGGGCAATGGGGCCAACGTCCTGACTTTC,TRBJ2-6,NA,TRBV10-3,NA
CASRSGGGNEKLFF,TGCGCCAGCAGGTCAGGGGGCGGTAATGAAAAACTGTTTTTT,TRBJ1-4,many,TRBV5-1,TRBD1
CASILGGTNQPQHF,TGTGCCAGCATCCTGGGGGGCACCAATCAGCCCCAGCATTTT,TRBJ1-5,NA,TRBV2,NA
CSAQRGGSAGELFF,TGCAGTGCCCAAAGGGGGGGGAGTGCCGGGGAGCTGTTTTTT,TRBJ2-2,many,TRBV20-1,NA
CATSRDGTYGYTF,TGTGCCACCAGCAGAGATGGGACTTATGGCTACACCTTC,TRBJ1-2,NA,TRBV15,NA
CAISESDRGHRNEQYF,TGTGCCATCAGTGAGTCGGACAGGGGGCATCGTAACGAGCAGTACTTC,TRBJ2-7,many,TRBV10-3,TRBD1
CSARNRAEGNTIYF,TGCAGTGCTCGAAACAGGGCGGAAGGAAACACCATATATTTT,TRBJ1-3,many,TRBV20-1,NA
CASSGLAANEQFF,TGTGCCAGCAGCGGACTAGCGGCCAATGAGCAGTTCTTC,TRBJ2-1,many,TRBV12-3/TRBV12-4,TRBD2
CASSRGTSGSSYNEQFF,TGTGCCAGCAGCAGGGGAACTAGCGGGAGCTCCTACAATGAGCAGTTCTTC,TRBJ2-1,NA,TRBV5-4,TRBD2
CASSPGQGAEDTQYF,TGTGCCAGTAGCCCGGGACAGGGGGCCGAAGATACGCAGTATTTT,TRBJ2-3,NA,TRBV19,TRBD1
CAWRAGSEGNTEAFF,TGTGCCTGGAGGGCTGGCAGTGAGGGGAACACTGAAGCTTTCTTT,TRBJ1-1,few,TRBV30,NA
CASSIRLNRYSDEQYF,TGTGCCAGTAGTATTCGACTGAACAGGTATAGTGACGAGCAGTACTTC,TRBJ2-7,many,TRBV19,NA
CASSTSMTGAYEQYF,TGTGCCAGCAGCACCAGTATGACAGGGGCATACGAGCAGTACTTC,TRBJ2-7,NA,TRBV7-7,TRBD1
CSAGRGTANTEAFF,TGCAGCGCCGGCCGGGGGACGGCGAACACTGAAGCTTTCTTT,TRBJ1-1,NA,TRBV29-1,NA
CASSYQGTGLNYGYTF,TGTGCCAGCAGTTACCAGGGGACAGGATTGAACTATGGCTACACCTTC,TRBJ1-2,NA,TRBV6-2/TRBV6-3,TRBD1
CSASYRTTNYGYTF,TGCAGTGCTAGTTACCGGACAACGAACTATGGCTACACCTTC,TRBJ1-2,few,TRBV20-1,NA
CASSSLGRGGGYIQYF,TGTGCCAGCAGCTCCCTTGGGCGGGGGGGGGGATATATCCAGTACTTC,TRBJ2-5,NA,TRBV27,TRBD2
CASSRRETQYF,TGTGCCAGCAGCCGTCGGGAGACCCAGTACTTC,TRBJ2-5,many,TRBV3-1,NA
CATSDKGQGVYTDTQYF,TGTGCCACCAGTGATAAGGGACAGGGGGTTTACACAGATACGCAGTATTTT,TRBJ2-3,many,TRBV24-1,TRBD1
CSARALRAPGTEAFF,TGCAGTGCTAGAGCCTTGAGGGCGCCGGGGACTGAAGCTTTCTTT,TRBJ1-1,many,TRBV20-1,NA
CASSFGDSYGYTF,TGTGCCAGCAGTTTCGGGGATTCTTATGGCTACACCTTC,TRBJ1-2,many,TRBV28,NA